The rows below give T cell receptor beta chains drawn from one sample of a study of blood T cell repertoires in COVID-19. Profiling relied on immunoSEQ multiplex PCR, and the TCRdb table lists in-frame clones only, not all of them. The repertoire holds fewer than 250,000 clones, around 86% seen once, with around 10% in the top ten. Sequencing was performed on peripheral blood. The receptors were gathered from a man over 45 with COVID-19, enrolled during active disease. CDR3s include the opening cysteine and the closing phenylalanine or tryptophan. A D gene is named only where the DNA matches it firmly. Size tells how often a clone was seen (once, few, many) or the class of an expanded clone, and some rows leave it out.

TRBJ2-3 | TRBV4-2 | NA | 17 | TRBD2 | TGTGCCAGCAGCCAAGTAGCGGGGGGGCAGGCCACAGATACGCAGTATTTT | CASSQVAGGQATDTQYF
TRBJ2-4 | TRBV19 | NA | 15 | NA | TGTGCCAGTAGTCCAAGGGGGGGCACGAGAAACATTCAGTACTTC | CASSPRGGTRNIQYF
TRBJ2-6 | TRBV3-1/TRBV3-2 | NA | 14 | TRBD1 | TGTGCCAGCAGCCAAGAAGGACAGGCAAACGTCCTGACTTTC | CASSQEGQANVLTF
TRBJ1-1 | TRBV19 | NA | 15 | NA | TGTGCCAGTATGGGGAGTGTAGGACCGAACACTGAAGCTTTCTTT | CASMGSVGPNTEAFF
TRBJ1-5 | TRBV7-9 | NA | 13 | NA | TGTGCCAGCAGCTTCCAGGGTGACCAGCCCCAGCATTTT | CASSFQGDQPQHF
TRBJ1-1 | TRBV18 | NA | 14 | NA | TGTGCCAGCTCATCCGGGAACAGGAACACTGAAGCTTTCTTT | CASSSGNRNTEAFF
TRBJ1-4 | TRBV18 | NA | 15 | TRBD1 | TGTGCCAGCTCACCAACAGGGGTGGCTAATGAAAAACTGTTTTTT | CASSPTGVANEKLFF
TRBJ2-7 | TRBV30 | few | 11 | TRBD1 | TGTGCCTTAACAGGGGCGTACGAGCAGTACTTC | CALTGAYEQYF
TRBJ1-3 | TRBV5-1 | few | 16 | TRBD1 | TGCGCCAGCAGCCCCCAACAGGGGATAGCTGGAAACACCATATATTTT | CASSPQQGIAGNTIYF
TRBJ2-1 | TRBV5-1 | once | 16 | TRBD1 | TGCGCCAGCAGCTCCCATTGGGACAGGGGATACAATGAGCAGTTCTTC | CASSSHWDRGYNEQFF
TRBJ1-4 | TRBV14 | NA | 15 | TRBD1 | TGTGCCAGCAGCAAGGACAGGGGGCGGTTTGAAAAACTGTTTTTT | CASSKDRGRFEKLFF
TRBJ2-6 | TRBV13 | NA | 17 | TRBD2 | TGTGCCAGCAGACTAGCGGGGGGGCCGAGAGGGGCCAACGTCCTGACTTTC | CASRLAGGPRGANVLTF
TRBJ2-5 | TRBV14 | NA | 13 | NA | TGTGCCAGCAGCCAAAACAGCCAAGAGACCCAGTACTTC | CASSQNSQETQYF
TRBJ1-2 | TRBV5-1 | NA | 13 | TRBD1 | TGCGCCAGCAGCTCACAGGGGGGCTATGGCTACACCTTC | CASSSQGGYGYTF
TRBJ1-3 | TRBV14 | NA | 16 | NA | TGTGCCAGCAGCCATAACCCAGGGAACTCTGGAAACACCATATATTTT | CASSHNPGNSGNTIYF
TRBJ2-7 | TRBV23-1 | NA | 15 | TRBD2 | TGCGCCAGGCTATTTAGGAGATCGGGAGGTTACGAGCAGTACTTC | CARLFRRSGGYEQYF
TRBJ1-5 | TRBV28 | NA | 21 | TRBD1 | TGTGCCAGCAGAATAACAAAACCGGGACAGGGGAGGGAAATTAGCAATCAGCCCCAGCATTTT | CASRITKPGQGREISNQPQHF
TRBJ1-5 | TRBV7-2 | NA | 14 | NA | TGTGCCAGCAGCTACTCAGGTAGCAATCAGCCCCAGCATTTT | CASSYSGSNQPQHF
TRBJ1-4 | TRBV9 | NA | 18 | TRBD1 | TGTGCCAGCAGCTTCTCCCCCACCGACAGGGTATCCGGCGAAAAACTGTTTTTT | CASSFSPTDRVSGEKLFF
TRBJ2-3 | TRBV11-2 | NA | 14 | TRBD2 | TGTGCCAGCAGATATAGCGGGGGGATAGATACGCAGTATTTT | CASRYSGGIDTQYF
TRBJ2-7 | TRBV6-1 | few | 15 | TRBD2 | TGTGCCAGCAGTGAAGTAACGGGAGGGACCTACGAGCAGTACTTC | CASSEVTGGTYEQYF
TRBJ1-1 | TRBV18 | NA | 12 | TRBD1 | TGTGCCAGCTCACCCCGGACAGGTGAAGCTTTCTTT | CASSPRTGEAFF